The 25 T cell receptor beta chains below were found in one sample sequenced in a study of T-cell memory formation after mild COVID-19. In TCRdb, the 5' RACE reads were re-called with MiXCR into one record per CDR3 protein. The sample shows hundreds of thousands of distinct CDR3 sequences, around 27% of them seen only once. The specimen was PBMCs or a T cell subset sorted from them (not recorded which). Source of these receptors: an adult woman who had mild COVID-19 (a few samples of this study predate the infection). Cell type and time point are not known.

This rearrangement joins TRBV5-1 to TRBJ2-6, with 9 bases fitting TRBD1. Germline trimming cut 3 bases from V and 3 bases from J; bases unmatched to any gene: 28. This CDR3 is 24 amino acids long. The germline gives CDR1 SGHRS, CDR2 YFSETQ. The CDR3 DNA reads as TGCGCCAGCAGCTCCCTCGGCTTACAGGGGGCCCCTCGAGGGTCAACTGGTGGGGCCAACGTCCTGACTTTC. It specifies CASSSLGLQGAPRGSTGGANVLTF.

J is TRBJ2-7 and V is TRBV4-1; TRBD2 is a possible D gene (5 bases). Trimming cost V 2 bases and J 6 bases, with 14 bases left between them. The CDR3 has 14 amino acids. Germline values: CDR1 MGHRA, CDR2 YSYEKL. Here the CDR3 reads CASSQWFGGGEQYF. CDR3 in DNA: TGCGCCAGCAGCCAATGGTTTGGCGGAGGCGAGCAGTACTTC.

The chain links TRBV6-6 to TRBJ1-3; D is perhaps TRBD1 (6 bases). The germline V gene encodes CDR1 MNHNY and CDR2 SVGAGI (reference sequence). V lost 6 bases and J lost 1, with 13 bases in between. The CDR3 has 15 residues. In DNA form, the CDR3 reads TGTGCCAGCAGGGAAGTACAGGGTTCTGGAAACACCATATATTTT. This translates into CASREVQGSGNTIYF.

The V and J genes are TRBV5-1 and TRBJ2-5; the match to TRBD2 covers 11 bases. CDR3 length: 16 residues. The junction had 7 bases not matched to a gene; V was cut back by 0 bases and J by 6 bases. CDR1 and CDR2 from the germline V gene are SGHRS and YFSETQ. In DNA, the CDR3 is TGCGCCAGCAGCTTGGCTTCGGCTAGCGGGAGGCAGACCCAGTACTTC. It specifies CASSLASASGRQTQYF.

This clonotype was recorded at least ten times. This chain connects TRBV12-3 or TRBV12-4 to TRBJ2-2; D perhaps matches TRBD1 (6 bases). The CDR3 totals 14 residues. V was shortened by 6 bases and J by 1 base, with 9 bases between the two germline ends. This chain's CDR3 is CASRPRGNTGELFF. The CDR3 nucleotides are TGTGCCAGCAGACCCAGGGGGAACACCGGGGAGCTGTTTTTT.

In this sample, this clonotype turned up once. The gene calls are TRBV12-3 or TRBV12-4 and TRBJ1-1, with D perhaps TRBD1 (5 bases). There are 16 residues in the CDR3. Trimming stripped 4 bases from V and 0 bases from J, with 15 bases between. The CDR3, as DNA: TGTGCCAGCAGTTGGGGGGATAGAGGGATGAACACTGAAGCTTTCTTT. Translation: CASSWGDRGMNTEAFF.

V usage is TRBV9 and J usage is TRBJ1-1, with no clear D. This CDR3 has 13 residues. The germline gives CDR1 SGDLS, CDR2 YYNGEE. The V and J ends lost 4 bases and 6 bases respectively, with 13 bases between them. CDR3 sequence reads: CASSPAGGAEAFF. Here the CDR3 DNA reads TGTGCCAGCAGCCCCGCAGGCGGGGCTGAAGCTTTCTTT. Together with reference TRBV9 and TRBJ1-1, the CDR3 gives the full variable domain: DSGVTQTPKHLITATGQRVTLRCSPRSGDLSVYWYQQSLDQGLQFLIQYYNGEERAKGNILERFSAQQFPDLHSELNLSSLELGDSALYFCASSPAGGAEAFFGQGTRLTVV.

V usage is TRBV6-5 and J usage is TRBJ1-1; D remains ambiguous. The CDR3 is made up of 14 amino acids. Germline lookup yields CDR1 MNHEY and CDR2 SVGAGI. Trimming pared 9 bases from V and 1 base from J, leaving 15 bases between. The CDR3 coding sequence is TGTGCCAGTTTATCGGGGATCGGGAACACTGAAGCTTTCTTT. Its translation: CASLSGIGNTEAFF.

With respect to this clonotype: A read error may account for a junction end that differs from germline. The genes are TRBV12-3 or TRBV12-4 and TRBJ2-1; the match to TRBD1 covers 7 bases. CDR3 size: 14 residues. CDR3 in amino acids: CASRRQGRYDEQFF. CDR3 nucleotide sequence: TGTGCCAGCCGCAGACAGGGACGCTACGATGAGCAGTTCTTC.

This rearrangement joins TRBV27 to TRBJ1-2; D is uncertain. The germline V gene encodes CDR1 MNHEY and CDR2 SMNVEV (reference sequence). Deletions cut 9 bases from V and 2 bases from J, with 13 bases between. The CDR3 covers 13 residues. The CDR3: CASRALGNYGYTF. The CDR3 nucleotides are TGTGCCAGTCGGGCTCTGGGAAACTATGGCTACACCTTC.

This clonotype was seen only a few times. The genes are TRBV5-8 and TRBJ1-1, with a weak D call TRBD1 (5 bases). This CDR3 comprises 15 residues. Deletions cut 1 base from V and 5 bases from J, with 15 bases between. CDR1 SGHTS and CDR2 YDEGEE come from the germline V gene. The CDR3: CASSLSRGERTEAFF. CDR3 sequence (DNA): TGTGCCAGCAGCTTGAGTCGAGGGGAGCGGACTGAAGCTTTCTTT.

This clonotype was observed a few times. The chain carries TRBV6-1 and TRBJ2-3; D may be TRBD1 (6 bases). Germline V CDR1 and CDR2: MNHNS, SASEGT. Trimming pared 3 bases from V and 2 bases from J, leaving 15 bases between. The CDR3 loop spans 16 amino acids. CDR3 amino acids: CASSEWGTTVTDTQYF. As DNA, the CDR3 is TGTGCCAGCAGTGAGTGGGGGACAACCGTCACAGATACGCAGTATTTT.

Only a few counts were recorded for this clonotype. CDR3 nucleotides: TGCGCCAGCAATGCTGAAGCTTTCTTT. It specifies CASNAEAFF. The chain combines TRBV23-1 with TRBJ1-1; D remains unclear. TRBV23-1 counts as an open reading frame of uncertain function. V dropped 7 bases and J dropped 6 bases, with 3 bases sitting between them. CDR3 length equals 9 residues.

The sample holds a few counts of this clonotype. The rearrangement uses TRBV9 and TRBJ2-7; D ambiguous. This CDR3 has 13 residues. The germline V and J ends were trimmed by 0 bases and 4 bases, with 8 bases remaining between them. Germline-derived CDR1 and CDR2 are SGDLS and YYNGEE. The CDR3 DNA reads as TGTGCCAGCAGCGTAGACGCCGGGTACGAGCAGTACTTC. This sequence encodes CASSVDAGYEQYF.

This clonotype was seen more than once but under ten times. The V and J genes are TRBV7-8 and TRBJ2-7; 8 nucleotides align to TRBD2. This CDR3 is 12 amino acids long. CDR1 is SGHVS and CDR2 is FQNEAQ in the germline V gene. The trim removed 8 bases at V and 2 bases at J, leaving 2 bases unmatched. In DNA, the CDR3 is TGTGCCAGCGGACTAGCCGCCTACGAGCAGTACTTC. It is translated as CASGLAAYEQYF.

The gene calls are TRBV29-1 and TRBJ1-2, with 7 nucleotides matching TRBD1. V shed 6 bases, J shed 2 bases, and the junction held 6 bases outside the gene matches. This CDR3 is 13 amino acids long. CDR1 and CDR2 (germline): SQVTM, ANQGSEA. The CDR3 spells CSVSSGQNYGYTF. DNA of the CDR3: TGCAGCGTCTCATCGGGACAGAACTATGGCTACACCTTC.

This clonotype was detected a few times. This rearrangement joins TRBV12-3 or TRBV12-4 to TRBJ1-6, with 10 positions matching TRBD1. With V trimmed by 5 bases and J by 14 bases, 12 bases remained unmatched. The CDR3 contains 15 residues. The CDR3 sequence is CASSGGQGGPVALHF. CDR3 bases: TGTGCCAGCAGTGGAGGACAGGGGGGGCCGGTGGCCCTCCACTTT.

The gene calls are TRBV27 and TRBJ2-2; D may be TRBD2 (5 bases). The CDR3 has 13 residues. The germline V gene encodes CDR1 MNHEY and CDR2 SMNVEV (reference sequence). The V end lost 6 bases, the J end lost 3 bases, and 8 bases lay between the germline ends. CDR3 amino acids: CASREVDTGELFF. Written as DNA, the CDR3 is TGTGCCAGCAGGGAGGTCGACACCGGGGAGCTGTTTTTT.

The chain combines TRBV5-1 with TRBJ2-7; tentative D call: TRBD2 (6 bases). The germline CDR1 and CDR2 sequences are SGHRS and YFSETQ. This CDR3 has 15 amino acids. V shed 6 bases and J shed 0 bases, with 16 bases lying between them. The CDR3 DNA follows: TGCGCCAGCAAGAGGGACGGGGGAACCTCCTACGAGCAGTACTTC. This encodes CASKRDGGTSYEQYF.

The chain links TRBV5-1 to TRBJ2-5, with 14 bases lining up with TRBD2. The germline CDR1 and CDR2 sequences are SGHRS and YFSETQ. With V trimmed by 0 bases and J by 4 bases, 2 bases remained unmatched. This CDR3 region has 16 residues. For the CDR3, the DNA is TGCGCCAGCAGCTTGGAGGGGACTAGCGGGGGAGAGACCCAGTACTTC. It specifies CASSLEGTSGGETQYF.

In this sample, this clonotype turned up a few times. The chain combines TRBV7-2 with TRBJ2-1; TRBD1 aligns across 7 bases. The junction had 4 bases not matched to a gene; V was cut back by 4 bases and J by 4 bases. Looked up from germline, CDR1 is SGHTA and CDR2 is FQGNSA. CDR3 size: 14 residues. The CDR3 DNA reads TGTGCCAGCAGCTACCCGGGACAGTACAATGAGCAGTTCTTC. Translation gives CASSYPGQYNEQFF.

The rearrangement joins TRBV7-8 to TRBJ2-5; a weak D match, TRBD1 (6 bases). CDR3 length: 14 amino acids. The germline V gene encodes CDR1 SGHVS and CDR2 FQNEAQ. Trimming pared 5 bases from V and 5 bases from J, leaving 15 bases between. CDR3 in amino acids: CASSQEVGAETQYF. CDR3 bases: TGTGCCAGCAGCCAGGAGGTGGGGGCGGAGACCCAGTACTTC.

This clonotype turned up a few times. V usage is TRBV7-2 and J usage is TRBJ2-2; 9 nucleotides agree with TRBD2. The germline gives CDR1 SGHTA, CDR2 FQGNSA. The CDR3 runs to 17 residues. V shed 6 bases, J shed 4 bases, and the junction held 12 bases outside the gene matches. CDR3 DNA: TGTGCCAGCAGACGTACTAGCGGGCTGCAAGGCACCGGGGAGCTGTTTTTT. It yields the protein CASRRTSGLQGTGELFF.

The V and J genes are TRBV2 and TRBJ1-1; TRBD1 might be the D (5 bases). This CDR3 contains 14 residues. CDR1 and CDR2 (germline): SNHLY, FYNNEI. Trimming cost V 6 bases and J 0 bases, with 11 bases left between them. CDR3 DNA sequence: TGTGCCAGCAGGAGTAGAGGGGTGAACACTGAAGCTTTCTTT. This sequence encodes CASRSRGVNTEAFF.

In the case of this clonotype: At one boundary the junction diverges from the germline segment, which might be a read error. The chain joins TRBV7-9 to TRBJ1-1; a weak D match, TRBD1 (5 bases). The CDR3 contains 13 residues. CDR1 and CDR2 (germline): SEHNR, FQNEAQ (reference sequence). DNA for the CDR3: TGTGCCAGCAGCTTAGCGGGACGGCCTGAAGCTTTATTT. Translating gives CASSLAGRPEALF.